The 32 T cell receptor beta chains listed next were all sequenced from one sample in a study of monozygotic twins with inflammatory bowel disease. TCRdb reprocessed the 5' RACE reads and stores each CDR3 protein as one record, lacking DNA. The table lists approximately 85,000 distinct CDR3 sequences, with around 7.2% in the top ten. The source material was blood. The source of these receptors is a human donor with ulcerative colitis or Crohn's disease, or a healthy co-twin of an affected twin (not recorded which).

V and J are TRBV6-1 and TRBJ2-5; TCRdb calls TRBD1, which cannot be checked without DNA. CDR3 size: 14 residues. Germline CDR1 is MNHNS and CDR2 is SASEGT. CDR3 sequence: CASRPRQRRETQYF.

V gene TRBV18 combines with J gene TRBJ2-3; TCRdb selects TRBD1, and the lack of DNA leaves this call unchecked. The CDR3 runs to 15 residues. The V gene's germline CDR1 is KGHSH and CDR2 LQKENI. The CDR3 reads CASSPPGQSTDTQYF.

The V gene is TRBV5-1, the J gene TRBJ2-7; the D call from TCRdb, TRBD2, cannot be confirmed without DNA. CDR3 length: 17 amino acids. Germline V gives CDR1 SGHRS, CDR2 YFSETQ. The CDR3 sequence is CASRVWSSGRGNYEQYF.

The chain carries TRBV10-3 and TRBJ2-7; TCRdb's D call of TRBD2 is untestable without DNA. Germline CDR1 reads ENHRY; CDR2 reads SYGVKD. There are 17 residues in the CDR3. CDR3 protein: CAISEPSKTSGGYEQYF.

The chain combines TRBV1 with TRBJ2-3; TCRdb indicates TRBD2, and absent DNA this call remains unverified. TRBV1 is reported as a pseudogene. This CDR3 region has 16 residues. The CDR3 here is CTSSRDCSGRTDTQYF.

V and J are TRBV7-9 and TRBJ2-1; TCRdb's D gene call, TRBD1, goes unchecked for lack of DNA. There are 14 residues in the CDR3. CDR1 is SEHNR, CDR2 FQNEAQ, per germline (reference sequence). The CDR3 sequence is CASSNTGGRDEQFF.

The chain uses TRBV6-1 and TRBJ2-3; TCRdb names TRBD1, which stays unverified in the absence of DNA. The CDR3 has 15 amino acids. Germline V gene sequence: CDR1 MNHNS, CDR2 SASEGT. The CDR3 is CASRPPSGSRDTQYF.

The chain recombines TRBV20-1 with TRBJ2-1; the D call of TRBD1 rests on TCRdb alone, since no DNA is present to check it. Germline V CDR1 and CDR2: DFQATT, SNEGSKA (reference sequence). There are 12 residues in the CDR3. The CDR3 spells CSANLVLEGVWF.

This chain links TRBV12-3 or TRBV12-4 with TRBJ1-2. This CDR3 contains 13 residues. This CDR3 reads CASSSRPNYGYTF.

The genes are TRBV20-1 and TRBJ2-7; absent DNA, TCRdb's TRBD2 call cannot be checked. Germline V gene data show CDR1 as DFQATT and CDR2 as SNEGSKA (reference sequence). The CDR3 is 15 residues long. The CDR3 is CSARDPGLGTYEQYF.

The chain couples TRBV7-6 to TRBJ2-7; without DNA, the TCRdb call of TRBD1 cannot be checked. Germline CDR1 is SGHVS and CDR2 is FNYEAQ. This CDR3 is built from 14 residues. The CDR3: CASSFQTGHYEQYF.

The chain has TRBV5-6 and TRBJ2-3; lacking DNA, the TRBD2 call made by TCRdb goes unchecked. The germline CDR1 and CDR2 sequences are SGHDT and YYEEEE. The CDR3 extends over 17 amino acids. The chain's CDR3 is CASSRSLAGGGGDTQYF.

The chain links TRBV11-2 to TRBJ2-3; the TRBD2 assignment by TCRdb is unverifiable without DNA. Germline CDR1 and CDR2: SGHAT and FQNNGV. CDR3 length: 13 amino acids. The CDR3 here is CASSPSWGDTQYF.

V and J are TRBV12-3 or TRBV12-4 and TRBJ2-5; TCRdb lists TRBD2, though no DNA is available to test this call. This CDR3 is built from 16 residues. This CDR3 reads CASSLNSGGVQETQYF.

This chain's CDR3 is CASSQDPSGDYEQYF. The chain is built from TRBV3-1 and TRBJ2-7; TCRdb designates TRBD2, a call that cannot be tested without DNA. The length of the CDR3 is 15 residues. CDR1 is LGHDT and CDR2 is YNNKEL in the germline V gene (reference sequence).

The CDR3 sequence is CAIPRSRPGNYGYTF. The V call is TRBV10-3, the J call TRBJ1-2; as DNA is missing, the TRBD1 call by TCRdb cannot be tested. Germline-derived CDR1 and CDR2 are ENHRY and SYGVKD. The CDR3 spans 15 residues.

This chain links TRBV10-1 with TRBJ2-3; no DNA is available, so the TRBD1 call from TCRdb remains unchecked. Germline-derived CDR1 and CDR2 are WNHNN and SYGVQD (reference sequence). CDR3 length: 15 amino acids. CDR3 protein: CASSESRGQTDTQYF.

The chain is built from TRBV11-2 and TRBJ1-3; the D call of TRBD1 rests on TCRdb alone, since no DNA is present to check it. This CDR3 is 19 amino acids long. Germline lookup yields CDR1 SGHAT and CDR2 FQNNGV. Here the CDR3 reads CASTSSGQLNWNSGNTIYF.

The genes are TRBV5-1 and TRBJ2-7; TCRdb outputs TRBD1, but without DNA this stays unchecked. In germline, CDR1 is SGHRS, CDR2 YFSETQ. This CDR3 has 13 residues. CDR3 amino acids: CASSLTQGYEQYF.

V gene TRBV20-1 combines with J gene TRBJ2-7; the D gene TCRdb calls, TRBD2, cannot be checked with no DNA. CDR3 length: 14 residues. Germline lookup yields CDR1 DFQATT and CDR2 SNEGSKA (reference sequence). CDR3 sequence: CSARVGDRSYEQYF.

The chain joins TRBV4-1 to TRBJ1-5; TCRdb outputs TRBD1, but without DNA this stays unchecked. Germline V gene sequence: CDR1 MGHRA, CDR2 YSYEKL. This CDR3 spans 15 amino acids. CDR3 sequence reads: CASSQSQTGTQPQHF.

The CDR3 is CAIRRTVTSSSYEQYF. V gene TRBV10-3 combines with J gene TRBJ2-7; TCRdb's assignment of TRBD1 cannot be checked, as there is no DNA. The germline V gene has CDR1 ENHRY and CDR2 SYGVKD. The CDR3 has 16 amino acids.

This chain uses TRBV9 with TRBJ2-4; TCRdb gives TRBD2 as the D gene, but with no DNA this cannot be confirmed. This CDR3 spans 21 amino acids. Germline lookup yields CDR1 SGDLS and CDR2 YYNGEE. The CDR3 sequence: CASSVEGGGLAGNIAKNIQYF. Supplemented by reference TRBV9 and TRBJ2-4, the full variable domain reads DSGVTQTPKHLITATGQRVTLRCSPRSGDLSVYWYQQSLDQGLQFLIQYYNGEERAKGNILERFSAQQFPDLHSELNLSSLELGDSALYFCASSVEGGGLAGNIAKNIQYFGAGTRLSVL.

J is TRBJ2-3 and V is TRBV7-6; TCRdb returns TRBD1, unconfirmable since there is no DNA. The CDR3 extends over 17 amino acids. Germline-derived CDR1 and CDR2 are SGHVS and FNYEAQ. The CDR3 protein is CASSSRQGQPLADTQYF.

The chain links TRBV27 to TRBJ1-5. Germline V gene sequence: CDR1 MNHEY, CDR2 SMNVEV (reference sequence). CDR3 length: 13 residues. The CDR3 region is CASARDSDQPQHF.

The rearrangement joins TRBV18 to TRBJ2-7; TCRdb selects TRBD1, and the lack of DNA leaves this call unchecked. CDR1 and CDR2 from the germline V gene are KGHSH and LQKENI. This CDR3 has 15 residues. This CDR3 reads CASSPVGRDTYEQYF.

The chain joins TRBV12-3 or TRBV12-4 to TRBJ1-6; as DNA is missing, the TRBD1 call by TCRdb cannot be tested. This CDR3 has 14 amino acids. CDR3 sequence reads: CASSILFRGSPLHF.

The chain uses TRBV12-3 or TRBV12-4 and TRBJ2-5; TCRdb proposes TRBD2, but this gene call is untestable without DNA. This CDR3 spans 15 amino acids. The CDR3 here is CASTPLRGAAETQYF.

V gene TRBV5-1 combines with J gene TRBJ1-1; lacking DNA, the TRBD1 call made by TCRdb goes unchecked. CDR1 SGHRS and CDR2 YFSETQ come from the germline V gene. The CDR3 contains 15 residues. The CDR3 is CASSLGPQLNTEAFF.

The V and J genes are TRBV6-5 and TRBJ1-1. The CDR3 runs to 13 residues. CDR1 is MNHEY and CDR2 is SVGAGI in the germline V gene. This CDR3 reads CASSYGQRTEAFF.

This sequence joins TRBV5-1 and TRBJ2-1; TCRdb picks TRBD2, but there is no DNA to check that call. The CDR3 extends over 16 amino acids. Germline-derived CDR1 and CDR2 are SGHRS and YFSETQ. This CDR3 reads CASSLGGLAGDYEQFF.

This clonotype shows up as medium-sized by frequency. The V gene is TRBV29-1, the J gene TRBJ1-5; absent DNA, TCRdb's TRBD1 call cannot be checked. The CDR3 consists of 12 residues. Germline lookup yields CDR1 SQVTM and CDR2 ANQGSEA. The CDR3 sequence is CSVQGDNQPQHF.